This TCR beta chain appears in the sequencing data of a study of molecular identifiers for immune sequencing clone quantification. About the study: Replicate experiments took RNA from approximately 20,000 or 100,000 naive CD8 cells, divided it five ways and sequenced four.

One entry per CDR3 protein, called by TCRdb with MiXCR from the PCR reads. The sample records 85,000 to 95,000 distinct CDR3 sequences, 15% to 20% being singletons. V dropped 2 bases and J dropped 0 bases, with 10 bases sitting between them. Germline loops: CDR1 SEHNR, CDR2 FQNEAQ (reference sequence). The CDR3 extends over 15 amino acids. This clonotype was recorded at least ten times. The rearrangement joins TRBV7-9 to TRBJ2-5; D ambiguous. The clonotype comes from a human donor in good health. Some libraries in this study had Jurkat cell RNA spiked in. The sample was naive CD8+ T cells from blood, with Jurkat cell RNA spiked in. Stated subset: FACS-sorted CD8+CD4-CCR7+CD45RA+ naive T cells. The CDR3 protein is CASSLTLTNQETQYF. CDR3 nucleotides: TGTGCCAGCAGCTTAACTTTGACAAACCAAGAGACCCAGTACTTC.